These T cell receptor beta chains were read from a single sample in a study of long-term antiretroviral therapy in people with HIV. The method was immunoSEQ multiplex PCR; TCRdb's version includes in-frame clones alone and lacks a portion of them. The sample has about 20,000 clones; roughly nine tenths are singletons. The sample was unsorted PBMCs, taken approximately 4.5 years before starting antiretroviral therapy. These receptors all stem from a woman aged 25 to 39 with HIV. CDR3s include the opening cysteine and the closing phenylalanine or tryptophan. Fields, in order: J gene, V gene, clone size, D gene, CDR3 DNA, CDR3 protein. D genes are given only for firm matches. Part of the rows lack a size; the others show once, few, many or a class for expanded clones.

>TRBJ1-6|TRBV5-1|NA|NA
TGCGCCAGCAGCTTGCCTGGGGCGTTTAATTCACCCCTCCACTTT
CASSLPGAFNSPLHF
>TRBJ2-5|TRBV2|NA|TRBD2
TGTGCCAGCAGGGTAGCGGGGCTCGAGGAGACCCAGTACTTC
CASRVAGLEETQYF
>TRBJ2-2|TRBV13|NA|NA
TGTGCCAGCAGCTTAGGTGGGGGGAACACCGGGGAGCTGTTTTTT
CASSLGGGNTGELFF
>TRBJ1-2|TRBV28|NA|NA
TGTGCCAGCACTCCCCTTGGGGGCGAGAACTATGGCTACACCTTC
CASTPLGGENYGYTF
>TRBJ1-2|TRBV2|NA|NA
TGTGCCAGCACTCCGGAACAGTCCTATGGCTACACCTTC
CASTPEQSYGYTF
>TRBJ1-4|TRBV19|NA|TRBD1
TGTGCCAGTAGTAGCTACAGGGGATTGGATGAAAAACTGTTTTTT
CASSSYRGLDEKLFF
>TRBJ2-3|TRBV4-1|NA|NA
TGCGCCAGCAGAAAAGCGGAAGCTAGCACAGATACGCAGTATTTT
CASRKAEASTDTQYF
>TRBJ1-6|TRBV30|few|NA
TGTGCCTGGAGTGTAGGTGACCAAAGGTCCTATAATTCACCCCTCCACTTT
CAWSVGDQRSYNSPLHF
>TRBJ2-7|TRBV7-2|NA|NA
TGTGCCAGCAGCTTAGAGGCAGGGGTGTACGAGCAGTACTTC
CASSLEAGVYEQYF
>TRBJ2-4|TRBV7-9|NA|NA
TGTGCCAGCAGCTTACACCGCTTAGCCAAAAACATTCAGTACTTC
CASSLHRLAKNIQYF
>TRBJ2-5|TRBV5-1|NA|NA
TGCGCCAGCAGCGGTGCCGGGCCCCTACAAGAGACCCAGTACTTC
CASSGAGPLQETQYF
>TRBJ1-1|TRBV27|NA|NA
TGTGCCAGCAGTCTCTACAGGGATAACACTGAAGCTTTCTTT
CASSLYRDNTEAFF
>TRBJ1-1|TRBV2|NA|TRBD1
TGTGCCAGCACCTTCACAGGGGGGAGAGGGACTGAAGCTTTCTTT
CASTFTGGRGTEAFF
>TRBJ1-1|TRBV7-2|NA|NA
TGTGCCAGCAGGCAACAGATGAACACTGAAGCTTTCTTT
CASRQQMNTEAFF
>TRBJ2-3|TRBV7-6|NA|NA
TGTGCCAGCAAGTCGGGCAGCTCCACAGATACGCAGTATTTT
CASKSGSSTDTQYF
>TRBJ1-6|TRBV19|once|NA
TGTGCCAGTAGTTCAGGGGTCGTCGGAGCTTCACCCCTCCACTTT
CASSSGVVGASPLHF
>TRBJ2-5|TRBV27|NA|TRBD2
TGTGCCAGCAGTTTATCCGGGGGACTAGCGGGGAGAGCGGAGACCCAGTACTTC
CASSLSGGLAGRAETQYF
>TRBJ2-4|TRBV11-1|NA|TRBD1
TGTGCCAGCAGCAGGACCGGGACAGGGGTCGCGAACATTCAGTACTTC
CASSRTGTGVANIQYF
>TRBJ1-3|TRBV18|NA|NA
TGTACCAGCTCACCCTCTATAGGGTCTGGAAACACCATATATTTT
CTSSPSIGSGNTIYF
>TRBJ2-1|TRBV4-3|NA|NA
TGCGCCAGCAGCCGATTTAGGGGTTCGGGGGGCTATGAGCAGTTCTTC
CASSRFRGSGGYEQFF
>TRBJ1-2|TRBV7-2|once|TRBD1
TGTGCCGCCTCACCAGGGGGCGGCTATGGCTACACCTTC
CAASPGGGYGYTF
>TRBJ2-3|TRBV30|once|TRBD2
TGTGCCTGGAGCCTCGGTCGGGGGGTGGCAGATACGCAGTATTTT
CAWSLGRGVADTQYF
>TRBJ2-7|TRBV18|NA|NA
TGTGCCAGCTCACGGGAAAGAAACTACGAGCAGTACTTC
CASSRERNYEQYF
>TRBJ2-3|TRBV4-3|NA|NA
TGCGCCAGCAGCCAAGATACCTTAAGGGGGGTTGGCACAGATACGCAGTATTTT
CASSQDTLRGVGTDTQYF
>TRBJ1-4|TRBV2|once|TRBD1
TGTGCCAGCAGGACGACAGGGTGGTGGGAAAAACTGTTTTTT
CASRTTGWWEKLFF
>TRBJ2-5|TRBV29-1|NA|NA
TGCAGCGTTGAAAAAGGTGTAGGGTTTGGTAAAGAGACCCAGTACTTC
CSVEKGVGFGKETQYF
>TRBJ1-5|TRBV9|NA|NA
TGTGCCAGCAGCGTAATAAGTGCCAGGGCAATTCAGCCCCAGCATTTT
CASSVISARAIQPQHF
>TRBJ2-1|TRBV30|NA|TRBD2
TGTGCCTGGGGCCCGGGGGGGCCCCGGGACAATGAGCAGTTCTTC
CAWGPGGPRDNEQFF
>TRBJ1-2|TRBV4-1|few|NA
TGCGCCAGCAGCCAAGATTGGGGGGGCATTGGCTACACCTTC
CASSQDWGGIGYTF
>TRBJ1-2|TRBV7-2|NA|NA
TGTGCCAGCTCACGGGAGGGTTCCTATGGCTACACCTTC
CASSREGSYGYTF
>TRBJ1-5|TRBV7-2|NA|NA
TGTGCCAGCAGCTCCCTCGGGGGGCCTAGCAATCAGCCCCAGCATTTT
CASSSLGGPSNQPQHF
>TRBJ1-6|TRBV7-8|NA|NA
TGTGCCAGCAGCTCCGATCTTCGGTCACCCCTCCACTTT
CASSSDLRSPLHF
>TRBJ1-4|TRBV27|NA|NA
TGTGCCAGCACATCAGGGAGGAATAATGAAAAACTGTTTTTT
CASTSGRNNEKLFF
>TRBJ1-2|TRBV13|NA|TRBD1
TGTGCCAGCAGCTCACGACAGGGAGGATACTATGGCTACACCTTC
CASSSRQGGYYGYTF
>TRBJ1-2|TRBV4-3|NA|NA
TGCGCCAGCAGCCAAGATGCCAGGGCCCACGAGGACTACACCTTC
CASSQDARAHEDYTF
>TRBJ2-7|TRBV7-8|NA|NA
TGTGCCAGCAGCTCGAGTTATTACGAGCAGTACTTC
CASSSSYYEQYF
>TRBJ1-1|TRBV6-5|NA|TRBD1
TGTGCCAGCAACAAACAGGGGGCAAACACTGAAGCTTTCTTT
CASNKQGANTEAFF
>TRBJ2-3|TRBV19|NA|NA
TGTGCCAGTAGTATAGATGGATTTAACGGGGGCCTCACAGATACGCAGTATTTT
CASSIDGFNGGLTDTQYF
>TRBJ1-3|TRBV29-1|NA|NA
TGCAGCGTTGAAGGCTCTGGAAACACCATATATTTT
CSVEGSGNTIYF
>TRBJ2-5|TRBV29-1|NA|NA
TGCAGCGTCTCGCGGCAGGGGAAAGAGACCCAGTACTTC
CSVSRQGKETQYF
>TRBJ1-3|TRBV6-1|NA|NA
TGTGCCAGTGAAAAGACAAGCTCTGGAAACACCATATATTTT
CASEKTSSGNTIYF
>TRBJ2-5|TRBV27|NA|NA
TGTGCCAGCAGTTGGGGGGTTCGAGAGACCCAGTACTTC
CASSWGVRETQYF
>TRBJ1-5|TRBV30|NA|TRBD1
TGTGCCTGTACAGGGGGCGAAAGTCAGCCCCAGCATTTT
CACTGGESQPQHF
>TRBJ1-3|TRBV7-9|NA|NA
TGTGCCAGCAGTCCGGCCTCTGGAAACACCATATATTTT
CASSPASGNTIYF
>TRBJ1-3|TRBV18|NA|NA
TGTGCCAGCTCACCAAGTGCAGGGAGCTCTGGAAACACCATATATTTT
CASSPSAGSSGNTIYF
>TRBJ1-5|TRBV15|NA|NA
TGTGCCACCAGCCGGAGAACCGACGGCAATCAGCCCCAGCATTTT
CATSRRTDGNQPQHF